In its sample, the clone carrying this TCR beta chain was seen a few times. Its target is not known. The data are from a study of T cells after yellow fever vaccination. Findings and limits, study-wide: Repertoires obtained by FACS sorting could include abundant clonotypes that entered as contaminants from the bulk population.

Germline lookup yields CDR1 MNHEY and CDR2 SVGEGT. The CDR3 runs 15 residues. V gave up 7 bases and J gave up 1 base, with 13 bases separating them. As TCR cDNA was made by 5'RACE template switching, a universal primer site and UMIs were added. TCRdb fed the 5' RACE reads into MiXCR, producing one record per CDR3 protein. The sample has about 57,000 distinct CDR3 sequences, 7.4% seen once. This sequence was found in a man aged 25 to 45 who received the YFV17D yellow fever vaccine. Source: CD8+ T cells sorted from PBMCs, taken 15 days after the yellow fever booster vaccination. V and J are TRBV6-2 or TRBV6-3 and TRBJ2-2; D is ambiguous. For the CDR3, the DNA is TGTGCCAGCACCCTAAGGTCGGAGAACACCGGGGAGCTGTTTTTT. Protein sequence: CASTLRSENTGELFF.